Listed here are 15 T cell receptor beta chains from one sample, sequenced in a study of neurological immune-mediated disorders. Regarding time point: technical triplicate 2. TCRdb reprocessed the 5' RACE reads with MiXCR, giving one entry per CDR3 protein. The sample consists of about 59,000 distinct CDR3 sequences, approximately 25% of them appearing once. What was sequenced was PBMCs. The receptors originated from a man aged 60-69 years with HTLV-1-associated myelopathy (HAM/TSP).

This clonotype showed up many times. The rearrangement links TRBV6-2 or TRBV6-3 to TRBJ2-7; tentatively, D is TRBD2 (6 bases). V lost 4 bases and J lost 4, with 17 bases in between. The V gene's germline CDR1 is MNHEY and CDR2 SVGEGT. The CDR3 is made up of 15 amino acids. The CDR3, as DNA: TGTGCCAGCAGTTCCTTGCGACTAGTAACATACGAGCAGTACTTC. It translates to CASSSLRLVTYEQYF.

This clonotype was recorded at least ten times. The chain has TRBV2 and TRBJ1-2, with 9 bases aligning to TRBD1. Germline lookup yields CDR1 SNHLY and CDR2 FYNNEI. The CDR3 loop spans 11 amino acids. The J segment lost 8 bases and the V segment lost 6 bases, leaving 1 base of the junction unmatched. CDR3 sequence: CASSGTGGYTF. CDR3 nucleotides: TGTGCCAGCAGCGGGACAGGGGGCTACACCTTC.

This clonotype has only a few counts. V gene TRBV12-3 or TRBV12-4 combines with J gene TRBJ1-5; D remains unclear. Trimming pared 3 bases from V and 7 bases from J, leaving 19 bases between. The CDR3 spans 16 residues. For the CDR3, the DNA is TGTGCCAGCAGTTTTTCATCTGTGGACCCAAAGCAGCCCCAGCATTTT. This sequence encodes CASSFSSVDPKQPQHF.

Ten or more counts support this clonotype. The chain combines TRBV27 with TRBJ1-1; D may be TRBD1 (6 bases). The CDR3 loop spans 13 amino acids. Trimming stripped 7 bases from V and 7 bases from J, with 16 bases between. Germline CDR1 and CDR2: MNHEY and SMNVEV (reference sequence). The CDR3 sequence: CASNKQGYGEAFF. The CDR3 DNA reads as TGTGCCAGCAATAAACAGGGTTACGGTGAAGCTTTCTTT.

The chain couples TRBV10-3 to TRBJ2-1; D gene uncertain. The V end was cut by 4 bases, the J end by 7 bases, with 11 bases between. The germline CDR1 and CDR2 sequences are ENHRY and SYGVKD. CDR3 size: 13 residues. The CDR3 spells CAISVTGENEQFF. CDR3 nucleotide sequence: TGTGCCATCAGTGTCACTGGGGAAAATGAGCAGTTCTTC.

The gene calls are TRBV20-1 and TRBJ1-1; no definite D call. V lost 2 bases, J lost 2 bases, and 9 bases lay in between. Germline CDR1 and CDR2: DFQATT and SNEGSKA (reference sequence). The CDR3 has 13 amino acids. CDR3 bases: TGCAGTGCTAGACCCGACGGTAACACTGAAGCTTTCTTT. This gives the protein CSARPDGNTEAFF.

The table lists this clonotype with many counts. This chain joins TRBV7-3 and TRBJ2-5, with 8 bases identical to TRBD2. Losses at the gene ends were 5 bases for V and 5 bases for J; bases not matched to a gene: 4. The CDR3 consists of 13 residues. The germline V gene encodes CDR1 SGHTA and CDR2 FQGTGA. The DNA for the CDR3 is TGTGCCAGCAGCCGATCGGGAGGGGAGACCCAGTACTTC. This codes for CASSRSGGETQYF.

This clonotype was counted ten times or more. The CDR3 region has the DNA TGCGCCAGCAGCCAAGAAGGTAGCGGGAGGAACGGGGAGCTGTTTTTT. This encodes CASSQEGSGRNGELFF. The chain has TRBV4-1 and TRBJ2-2; 10 bases line up with TRBD2. V shed 0 bases, J shed 7 bases, and the junction held 5 bases outside the gene matches. The germline gives CDR1 MGHRA, CDR2 YSYEKL. CDR3 length equals 16 residues.

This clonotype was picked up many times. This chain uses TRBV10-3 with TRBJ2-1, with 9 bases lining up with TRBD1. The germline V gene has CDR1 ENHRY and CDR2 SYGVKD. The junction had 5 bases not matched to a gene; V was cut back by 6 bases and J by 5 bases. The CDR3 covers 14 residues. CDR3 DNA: TGTGCCATCAGGCTGACAGGGGGGGACAATGAGCAGTTCTTC. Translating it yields CAIRLTGGDNEQFF.

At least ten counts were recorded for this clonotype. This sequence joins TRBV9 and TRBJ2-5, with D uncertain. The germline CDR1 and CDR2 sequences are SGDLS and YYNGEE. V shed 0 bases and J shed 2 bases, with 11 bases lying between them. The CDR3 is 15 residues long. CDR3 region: CASSVGSAAQETQYF. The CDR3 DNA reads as TGTGCCAGCAGCGTAGGATCGGCGGCACAAGAGACCCAGTACTTC.

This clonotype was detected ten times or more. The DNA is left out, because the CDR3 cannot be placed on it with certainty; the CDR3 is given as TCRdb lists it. CDR3 region: CASSNHPVAGGNTGELFF. The chain has TRBV21-1 and TRBJ2-2; no check of the table's D call, TRBD1, against the DNA was made. TRBV21-1 corresponds to a pseudogene. The CDR3 adds up to 18 amino acids, both ends counted.

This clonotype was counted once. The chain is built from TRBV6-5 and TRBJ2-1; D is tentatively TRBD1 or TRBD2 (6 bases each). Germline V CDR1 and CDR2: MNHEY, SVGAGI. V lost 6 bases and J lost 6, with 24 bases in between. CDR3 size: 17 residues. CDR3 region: CASRGGGFTMSCNEQFF. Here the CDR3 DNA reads TGTGCCAGCAGAGGAGGGGGATTTACAATGAGCTGCAATGAGCAGTTCTTC.

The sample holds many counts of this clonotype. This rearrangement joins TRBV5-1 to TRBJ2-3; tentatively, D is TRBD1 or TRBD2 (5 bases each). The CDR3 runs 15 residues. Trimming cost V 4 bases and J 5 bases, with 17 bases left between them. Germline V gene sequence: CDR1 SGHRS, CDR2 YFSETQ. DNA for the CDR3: TGCGCCAGCAGCAAAGACAGTGCCGGGGTAGATACGCAGTATTTT. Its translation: CASSKDSAGVDTQYF.

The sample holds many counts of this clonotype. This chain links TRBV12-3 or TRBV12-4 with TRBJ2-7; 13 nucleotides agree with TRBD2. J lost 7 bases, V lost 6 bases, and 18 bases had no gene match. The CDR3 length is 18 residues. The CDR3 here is CASSTTILLAGGPVEQYF. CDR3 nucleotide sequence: TGTGCCAGCAGCACCACCATACTACTAGCGGGAGGGCCGGTGGAGCAGTACTTC.

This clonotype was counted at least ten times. The CDR3 DNA reads TGTGCCAGCAGCTCGGCTAGACAGACCTACGAGCAGTACTTC. Translated, it gives CASSSARQTYEQYF. The chain employs TRBV7-2 and TRBJ2-7; possible D gene TRBD1, 5 bases. V shed 4 bases and J shed 2 bases, with 12 bases lying between them. This CDR3 is 14 amino acids long. Germline CDR1 SGHTA, CDR2 FQGNSA.